These T cell receptor beta chains were read from a single sample in a study of beta chain features in type 1 diabetes. The assay was immunoSEQ multiplex PCR, and TCRdb's table has in-frame clones only and misses some. The table includes roughly 140,000 clones, 10% detected once. The sample consisted of central memory CD4+ T cells from blood. The receptors stem from a man between 25 and 39 years old with type 1 diabetes. CDR3s include the opening cysteine and the closing phenylalanine or tryptophan. A D gene is named only where the DNA matches it firmly. The size field is filled for only some rows; it gives once, few, many or a size class.

v_gene	abundance	j_gene	d_gene	CDR3aa	CDR3nt
TRBV6-1	few	TRBJ2-3	.	CASTEGQTDTQYF	TGTGCCAGCACCGAAGGACAGACTGATACGCAGTATTTT
TRBV29-1	few	TRBJ2-7	.	CSVKDFRSYEQYF	TGCAGCGTGAAGGACTTTCGCTCCTACGAGCAGTACTTC
TRBV5-6	.	TRBJ2-7	TRBD2	CASRLALSYEQYF	TGTGCCAGCCGACTAGCGCTTTCCTACGAGCAGTACTTC
TRBV18	.	TRBJ2-3	TRBD2	CASSSILAGAVDTQYF	TGTGCCAGCTCATCCATTCTAGCGGGAGCGGTAGATACGCAGTATTTT
TRBV28	.	TRBJ1-1	.	CASSLWGGTQNTEAFF	TGTGCCAGCAGTTTATGGGGCGGGACTCAAAACACTGAAGCTTTCTTT
TRBV4-1	.	TRBJ2-7	.	CASSQDSGSAPYEQYF	TGCGCCAGCAGCCAAGATTCGGGGTCGGCCCCCTACGAGCAGTACTTC
TRBV7-9	.	TRBJ1-5	TRBD1	CASSPGTGFHSNQPQHF	TGTGCCAGCAGCCCCGGGACAGGGTTCCATAGCAATCAGCCCCAGCATTTT
TRBV4-2	.	TRBJ2-3	.	CASSQDGQNTDTQYF	TGTGCCAGCAGCCAAGATGGGCAGAACACAGATACGCAGTATTTT
TRBV13	few	TRBJ2-1	.	CASSRDWDNEQFF	TGTGCCAGCAGCAGGGACTGGGACAATGAGCAGTTCTTC
TRBV2	.	TRBJ2-2	.	CASRPSANTGELFF	TGTGCCAGCCGACCTAGTGCGAACACCGGGGAGCTGTTTTTT
TRBV9	.	TRBJ2-5	.	CASSASVETQYF	TGTGCCAGCAGCGCCTCTGTAGAGACCCAGTACTTC
TRBV10-3	few	TRBJ2-5	TRBD2	CAISLAGGGLQETQYF	TGTGCCATCTCCCTAGCGGGAGGTGGTCTGCAAGAGACCCAGTACTTC
TRBV7-2	few	TRBJ1-1	.	CASSQGRTEAFF	TGTGCCAGCAGCCAAGGGAGGACTGAAGCTTTCTTT
TRBV11-1	.	TRBJ1-1	.	CASSKAGVLNTEAFF	TGTGCCAGCAGCAAGGCCGGGGTTCTGAACACTGAAGCTTTCTTT
TRBV27	few	TRBJ2-1	TRBD2	CASSLQSGRAYNEQFF	TGTGCCAGCAGTTTACAGAGCGGGAGGGCCTACAATGAGCAGTTCTTC
TRBV2	.	TRBJ2-1	.	CASSRSVYNEQFF	TGTGCCAGCTCCAGGTCCGTCTACAATGAGCAGTTCTTC
TRBV7-9	few	TRBJ1-2	.	CASTRLESYGYTF	TGTGCCAGCACCCGTTTAGAATCCTATGGCTACACCTTC
TRBV18	many	TRBJ1-2	TRBD1	CASSPLDRAGGYTF	TGTGCCAGCTCACCACTGGACAGGGCGGGTGGCTACACCTTC
TRBV5-1	once	TRBJ2-1	.	CASSAPSNEQFF	TGCGCCAGCAGCGCGCCTAGTAATGAGCAGTTCTTC
TRBV5-1	few	TRBJ2-3	.	CASSERGTGSSTDTQYF	TGCGCCAGCAGCGAACGGGGGACCGGGAGTAGCACAGATACGCAGTATTTT
TRBV7-2	.	TRBJ2-1	TRBD2	CASSLGASGRRSYNEQFF	TGTGCCAGCAGCTTAGGGGCTAGCGGGAGGAGGTCCTACAATGAGCAGTTCTTC
TRBV10-3	few	TRBJ1-2	.	CAISKDTNYGYTF	TGTGCCATCAGTAAAGACACAAACTATGGCTACACCTTC
TRBV9	few	TRBJ2-2	TRBD2	CASRASGRMDGELFF	TGTGCCAGCAGGGCTAGCGGGAGGATGGACGGGGAGCTGTTTTTT
TRBV4-2	.	TRBJ2-1	TRBD2	CASSPRTSGQSSYNEQFF	TGTGCCAGCAGCCCAAGGACTAGCGGGCAAAGCTCCTACAATGAGCAGTTCTTC
TRBV7-8	.	TRBJ1-5	.	CASTPLSGLGSNQPQHF	TGTGCCAGCACCCCTCTCTCGGGGTTGGGGAGCAATCAGCCCCAGCATTTT
TRBV21-1	.	TRBJ2-5	.	CASSKGGFLTPGETQYF	TGTGCCAGCAGCAAAGGGGGCTTTCTAACCCCGGGAGAGACCCAGTACTTC
TRBV5-1	.	TRBJ1-4	TRBD1	CASSLQGAPNEKLFF	TGCGCCAGCAGCCTCCAGGGGGCCCCTAATGAAAAACTGTTTTTT